This TCR beta chain was recovered during a study of identical twins. Points from the study as a whole: Because invariant MAIT and iNKT cells could be present, zero-insertion analyses could be partly confounded.

CDR1 is MNHEY, CDR2 SMNVEV, per germline (reference sequence). The junction had 8 bases not matched to a gene; V was cut back by 4 bases and J by 6 bases. CDR3 size: 15 residues. TCRdb reanalysed the 5' RACE reads using MiXCR and keeps one entry per CDR3 protein. The sample holds about 300,000 distinct CDR3 sequences, 9% to 15% seen once. This clonotype has more than one count but fewer than ten. Its specificity is not known. No donor was unhealthy or non-Caucasian. The same data also went into a second study, on yellow fever vaccine responses in identical twins.

The chain couples TRBV27 to TRBJ1-5, with 8 bases matching TRBD1. This sequence was found in a woman aged 18-30 years in good health. Sequencing was carried out using CD8+ T cells sorted from blood. The CDR3 is CASSSDREMIQPQHF. DNA of the CDR3: TGTGCCAGCAGTTCGGACAGGGAAATGATTCAGCCCCAGCATTTT.